The 7 T cell receptor beta chains given below trace back to one sample, sequenced in a study of T cell responses to AZD1222 COVID-19 vaccine. TCRdb keeps only in-frame clones here, not all; method: immunoSEQ multiplex PCR. This sample has some 60,000 clones, with approximately 80% found just once. This specimen was peripheral blood, taken 28 days after the second AZD1222 dose. Every receptor here comes from an adult who received the AZD1222 COVID-19 vaccine.

This sequence joins TRBV19 and TRBJ2-1, with D unclear. V was trimmed by 3 bases and J by 4 bases, leaving 7 bases between them. Germline V CDR1 and CDR2: LNHDA, SQIVND (reference sequence). CDR3 length: 13 amino acids. CDR3 in amino acids: CASSISAYNEQFF. The CDR3 nucleotides are TGTGCCAGTAGTATCTCAGCTTACAATGAGCAGTTCTTC.

The gene calls are TRBV7-9 and TRBJ1-2; possibly TRBD1 for D (5 bases). V shed 2 bases and J shed 2 bases, with 9 bases lying between them. Germline V CDR1 and CDR2: SEHNR, FQNEAQ (reference sequence). This CDR3 is built from 14 residues. CDR3 amino acids: CASSLQGTNYGYTF. CDR3 bases: TGTGCCAGCAGCTTACAGGGAACGAACTATGGCTACACCTTC.

This chain joins TRBV28 and TRBJ2-3, with D perhaps given as TRBD1 or TRBD2 (5 bases each). The germline CDR1 and CDR2 sequences are MDHEN and SYDVKM. The V end was cut by 6 bases, the J end by 8 bases, with 15 bases between. This CDR3 is 13 amino acids long. The CDR3 bases are TGTGCCAGCAGGCTACCGTCAGGGAGTACGCAGTATTTT. Translation: CASRLPSGSTQYF.

This clone was seen only a few times. This CDR3 reads CASSSSGTGNPYEQYF. In DNA form, the CDR3 reads TGTGCCAGCAGCTCCTCGGGGACAGGAAATCCCTACGAGCAGTACTTC. This chain links TRBV7-6 with TRBJ2-7; 8 positions match TRBD1. Germline values: CDR1 SGHVS, CDR2 FNYEAQ. J was trimmed by 2 bases and V by 4 bases; bases with no gene match: 10. CDR3 length: 16 residues. Looking up the rest from reference TRBV7-6 and TRBJ2-7 gives the full variable domain: GAGVSQSPRYKVTKRGQDVALRCDPISGHVSLYWYRQALGQGPEFLTYFNYEAQQDKSGLPNDRFSAERPEGSISTLTIQRTEQRDSAMYRCASSSSGTGNPYEQYFGPGTRLTVT.

This rearrangement joins TRBV5-1 to TRBJ1-4, with a tentative D call TRBD1 (5 bases). The CDR3 length is 12 residues. V lost 4 bases and J lost 13, with 14 bases in between. The germline V gene has CDR1 SGHRS and CDR2 YFSETQ. CDR3 sequence: CASSMEGGGLFF. The CDR3, as DNA: TGCGCCAGCAGCATGGAGGGTGGGGGACTGTTTTTT.

This clone was detected a few times. The chain joins TRBV19 to TRBJ1-1, with a tentative D call TRBD1 (6 bases). The CDR3 spans 13 residues. Per the germline V gene, CDR1 is LNHDA and CDR2 is SQIVND (reference sequence). V lost 9 bases and J lost 0, with 11 bases in between. The chain's CDR3 is CASGQTMNTEAFF. The CDR3 DNA follows: TGTGCCAGCGGACAGACAATGAACACTGAAGCTTTCTTT.

DNA of the CDR3: TGTGCCAGCAGGACTGTACCCTACGAGCAGTACTTC. As protein: CASRTVPYEQYF. The rearrangement links TRBV28 to TRBJ2-7, with unresolved D. The V gene lost 6 bases and the J gene lost 2 bases, with 8 bases spanning the gap. Germline CDR1 is MDHEN and CDR2 is SYDVKM. The CDR3 sequence is 12 residues long.